These 9 T cell receptor beta chains were all obtained from the same sample, sequenced in a study of T cells of healthy individuals. TCRdb called the 5' RACE reads again in MiXCR, with one record for every CDR3 protein. The table shows approximately 58,000 distinct CDR3 sequences, with roughly 14% occurring only once. Receptors originate from a human donor in good health.

This clonotype has a count of ten or more. The chain links TRBV5-1 to TRBJ2-7, with no clear D. CDR1 and CDR2 (germline): SGHRS, YFSETQ. The CDR3 runs 13 residues. V lost 0 bases and J 7 bases, leaving 11 bases between the germline ends. CDR3 coding DNA: TGCGCCAGCAGCTTGGACAGTATGGGGGAGCAGTACTTC. As protein: CASSLDSMGEQYF.

Ten or more counts support this clonotype. V gene TRBV7-9 combines with J gene TRBJ1-2; a weak D match, TRBD1 (6 bases). Deletions cut 7 bases from V and 3 bases from J, with 21 bases between. The CDR3 loop spans 16 amino acids. CDR1 is SEHNR and CDR2 is FQNEAQ in the germline V gene (reference sequence). In nucleotides, the CDR3 is TGTGCCAGCAACCTGCTTACAACAGGGAAGGACTATGGCTACACCTTC. Translated: CASNLLTTGKDYGYTF. The full variable domain, rest sourced from reference TRBV7-9 and TRBJ1-2, is DTGVSQNPRHKITKRGQNVTFRCDPISEHNRLYWYRQTLGQGPEFLTYFQNEAQLEKSRLLSDRFSAERPKGSFSTLEIQRTEQGDSAMYLCASNLLTTGKDYGYTFGSGTRLTVV.

The chain couples TRBV29-1 to TRBJ1-2, with D perhaps matching TRBD1 (6 bases). Germline V gives CDR1 SQVTM, CDR2 ANQGSEA. CDR3 length: 12 amino acids. The V and J ends lost 6 bases and 12 bases respectively, with 20 bases between them. In nucleotides, the CDR3 is TGCAGCGTCGGCGGGGGGGGCGGAGGCCACACCTTC. This translates into CSVGGGGGGHTF.

The sample holds a few counts of this clonotype. The chain employs TRBV20-1 and TRBJ2-7; 8 positions agree with TRBD1. V lost 6 bases, J lost 0 bases, and 4 bases stayed unmatched. The CDR3 is 13 residues long. The germline CDR1 and CDR2 sequences are DFQATT and SNEGSKA (reference sequence). CDR3 amino acids: CSAPRGRSYEQYF. The CDR3, as DNA: TGCAGTGCCCCCAGGGGGCGCTCCTACGAGCAGTACTTC.

The chain carries TRBV4-1 and TRBJ2-5; maybe TRBD1 (7 bases). The length of the CDR3 is 14 residues. Trimming took 2 bases from V and 6 from J, leaving 13 bases between them. Germline V gene lookup returns CDR1 MGHRA and CDR2 YSYEKL. CDR3 sequence: CASSQNGGGKTQYF. The CDR3 DNA reads TGCGCCAGCAGCCAAAATGGAGGGGGCAAGACCCAGTACTTC.

This chain uses TRBV27 with TRBJ2-3; no reliable D call. V dropped 5 bases and J dropped 11 bases, with 11 bases sitting between them. The CDR3 extends over 11 amino acids. Per germline, CDR1 MNHEY and CDR2 SMNVEV (reference sequence). This CDR3 reads CASSTPPWQYF. In DNA form, the CDR3 reads TGTGCCAGCAGTACACCCCCCTGGCAGTATTTT.

Many counts were recorded for this clonotype. The chain has TRBV11-2 and TRBJ2-5; the D is unclear. Germline V gene lookup returns CDR1 SGHAT and CDR2 FQNNGV. Deletions cut 5 bases from V and 2 bases from J, with 9 bases between. CDR3 size: 13 residues. The CDR3 DNA follows: TGTGCCAGCAGCCCAGGTTTTCAAGAGACCCAGTACTTC. It specifies CASSPGFQETQYF. Combining the CDR3 with reference TRBV11-2 and TRBJ2-5 gives the whole variable domain EAGVAQSPRYKIIEKRQSVAFWCNPISGHATLYWYQQILGQGPKLLIQFQNNGVVDDSQLPKDRFSAERLKGVDSTLKIQPAKLEDSAVYLCASSPGFQETQYFGPGTRLLVL.

This chain connects TRBV7-9 to TRBJ2-1; 10 bases are a match to TRBD2. There are 15 residues in the CDR3. From germline, CDR1 is SEHNR and CDR2 FQNEAQ (reference sequence). V was pared by 5 bases and J by 2 bases, with 3 bases of the junction left unmatched. CDR3 bases: TGTGCCAGCAGCGCCCTAGCGGGAGCCTACAATGAGCAGTTCTTC. Translation: CASSALAGAYNEQFF. Variable domain in full (rest from reference TRBV7-9 and TRBJ2-1): DTGVSQNPRHKITKRGQNVTFRCDPISEHNRLYWYRQTLGQGPEFLTYFQNEAQLEKSRLLSDRFSAERPKGSFSTLEIQRTEQGDSAMYLCASSALAGAYNEQFFGPGTRLTVL.

This clonotype has at least ten counts. The junction departs from the called germline gene at one end, perhaps through a read error. The chain joins TRBV27 to TRBJ1-1, with unresolved D. The length of the CDR3 is 15 residues. Germline V gene sequence: CDR1 MNHEY, CDR2 SMNVEV (reference sequence). For the CDR3, the DNA is TGTGCCAGCAGTTTATCTACGCAGTGGAACGCTGAAGCTTTCTTT. Its protein product is CASSLSTQWNAEAFF.